This paragraph reports one TCR beta chain. This CDR3 has 15 residues. V was trimmed by 5 bases and J by 6 bases, leaving 21 bases between them. Germline V lookup: CDR1 SGHRS, CDR2 YFSETQ. This specimen belongs to a study of T cell changes during pregnancy in multiple sclerosis. This table comes from immunoSEQ multiplex PCR, and its TCRdb copy is limited to in-frame clones, with some not included. Here the sample spans some 60,000 clones, about 89% being singletons. The source was peripheral blood, collected after pregnancy. The clonotype was recovered from a female donor with multiple sclerosis, enrolled in a pregnancy study. The chain recombines TRBV5-1 with TRBJ2-7; D not certain. CDR3 residues: CASRTLFTGPGEQYF. The DNA of the CDR3 is TGCGCCAGCAGAACCCTTTTTACGGGTCCTGGCGAGCAGTACTTC. Full variable domain (outside the CDR3, taken from reference TRBV5-1 and TRBJ2-7): KAGVTQTPRYLIKTRGQQVTLSCSPISGHRSVSWYQQTPGQGLQFLFEYFSETQRNKGNFPGRFSGRQFSNSRSEMNVSTLELGDSALYLCASRTLFTGPGEQYFGPGTRLTVT.